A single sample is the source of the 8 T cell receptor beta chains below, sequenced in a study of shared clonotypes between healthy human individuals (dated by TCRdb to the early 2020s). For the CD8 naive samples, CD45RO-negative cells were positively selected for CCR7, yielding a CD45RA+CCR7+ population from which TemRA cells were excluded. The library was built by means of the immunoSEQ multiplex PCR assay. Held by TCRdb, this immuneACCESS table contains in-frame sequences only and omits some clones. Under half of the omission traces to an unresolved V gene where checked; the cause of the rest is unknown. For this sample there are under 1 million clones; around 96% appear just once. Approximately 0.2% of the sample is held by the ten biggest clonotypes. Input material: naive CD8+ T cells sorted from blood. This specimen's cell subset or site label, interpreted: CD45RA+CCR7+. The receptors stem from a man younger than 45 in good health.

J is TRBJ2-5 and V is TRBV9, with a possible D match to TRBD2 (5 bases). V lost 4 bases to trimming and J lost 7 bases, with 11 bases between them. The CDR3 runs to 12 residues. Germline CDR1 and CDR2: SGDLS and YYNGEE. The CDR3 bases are TGTGCCAGCAGCCCCCGGGCGGGGACCCAGTACTTC. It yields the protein CASSPRAGTQYF. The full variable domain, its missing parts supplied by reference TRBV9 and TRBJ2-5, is DSGVTQTPKHLITATGQRVTLRCSPRSGDLSVYWYQQSLDQGLQFLIQYYNGEERAKGNILERFSAQQFPDLHSELNLSSLELGDSALYFCASSPRAGTQYFGPGTRLLVL.

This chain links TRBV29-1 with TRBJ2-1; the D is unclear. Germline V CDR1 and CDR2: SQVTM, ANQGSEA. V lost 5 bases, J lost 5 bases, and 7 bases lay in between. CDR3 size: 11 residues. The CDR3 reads CSVLTDNEQFF. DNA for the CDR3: TGCAGCGTTCTAACAGACAATGAGCAGTTCTTC.

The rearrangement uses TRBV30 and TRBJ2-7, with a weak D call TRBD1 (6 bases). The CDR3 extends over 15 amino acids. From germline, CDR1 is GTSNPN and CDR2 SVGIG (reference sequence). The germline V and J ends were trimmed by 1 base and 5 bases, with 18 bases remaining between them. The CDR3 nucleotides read TGTGCCTGGAGTGCTAGATCTGGACAGATCAACGAGCAGTACTTC. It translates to CAWSARSGQINEQYF.

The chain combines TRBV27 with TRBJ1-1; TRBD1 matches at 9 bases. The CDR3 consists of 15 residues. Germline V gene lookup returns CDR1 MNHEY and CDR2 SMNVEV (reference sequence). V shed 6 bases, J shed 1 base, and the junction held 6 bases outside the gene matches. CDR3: CASSYYRGRNTEAFF. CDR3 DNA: TGTGCCAGCAGCTACTACAGGGGGCGGAACACTGAAGCTTTCTTT.

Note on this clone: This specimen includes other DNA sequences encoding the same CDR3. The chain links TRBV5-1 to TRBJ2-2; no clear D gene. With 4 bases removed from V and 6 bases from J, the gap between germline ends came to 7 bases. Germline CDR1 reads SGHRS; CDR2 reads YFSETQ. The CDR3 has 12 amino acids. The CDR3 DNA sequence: TGCGCCAGCAGCCTAGGATCCGGGGAGCTGTTTTTT. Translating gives CASSLGSGELFF.

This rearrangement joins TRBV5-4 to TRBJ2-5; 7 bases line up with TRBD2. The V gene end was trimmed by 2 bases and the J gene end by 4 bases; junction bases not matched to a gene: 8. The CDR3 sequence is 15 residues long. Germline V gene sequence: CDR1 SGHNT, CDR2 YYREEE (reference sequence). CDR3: CASSFARERGETQYF. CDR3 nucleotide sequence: TGTGCCAGCAGCTTTGCGCGGGAGAGGGGAGAGACCCAGTACTTC. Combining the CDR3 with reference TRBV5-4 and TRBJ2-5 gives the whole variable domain ETGVTQSPTHLIKTRGQQVTLRCSSQSGHNTVSWYQQALGQGPQFIFQYYREEENGRGNFPPRFSGLQFPNYSSELNVNALELDDSALYLCASSFARERGETQYFGPGTRLLVL.

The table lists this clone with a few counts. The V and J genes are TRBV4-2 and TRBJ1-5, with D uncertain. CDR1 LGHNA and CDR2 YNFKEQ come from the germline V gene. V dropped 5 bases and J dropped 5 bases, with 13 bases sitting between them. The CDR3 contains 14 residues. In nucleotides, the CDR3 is TGTGCCAGCAGCGAATGGGGATCGGATCAGCCCCAGCATTTT. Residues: CASSEWGSDQPQHF.

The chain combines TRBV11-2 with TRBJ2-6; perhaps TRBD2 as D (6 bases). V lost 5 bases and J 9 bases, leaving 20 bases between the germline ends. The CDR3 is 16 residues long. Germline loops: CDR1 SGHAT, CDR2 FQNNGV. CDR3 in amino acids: CASSGGGATTYNVLTF. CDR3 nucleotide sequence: TGTGCCAGCAGCGGGGGAGGCGCTACCACATACAACGTCCTGACTTTC.